This T cell receptor beta chain is drawn from a study of tumor-infiltrating lymphocytes in primary liver carcinoma. Germline V lookup: CDR1 KGHSH, CDR2 LQKENI. This CDR3 is built from 14 residues. TCR beta cDNA was reverse-transcribed from about 500 ng of total RNA. The reaction used a constant-region primer and ProtoScript II reverse transcriptase. Slightly modified ARM-PCR with three nested multiplex PCR rounds yielded TCR beta libraries. The two initial PCR rounds, nine to eleven cycles each, used TRBV1-TRBV30 forward and C-beta reverse primers. TCRdb re-called the multiplex PCR reads through MiXCR, storing one row per CDR3 protein. The sample lists about 190,000 distinct CDR3 sequences, around four fifths occurring once. The tissue used was unsorted bulk material of roughly 17-34 mg. RNA and DNA were co-extracted from it with the AllPrep DNA/RNA mini kit. Five discrete regions of every tumor underwent sampling.

Of note for this clonotype: A much larger clonotype is one base distant, so this may be a read error.

The TCR was taken from a man aged 35 to 55 with primary liver carcinoma and hepatitis B virus infection. The chain joins TRBV18 to TRBJ2-7; D might be TRBD1 or TRBD2, each matching 5 bases. The sample consisted of tumor tissue from primary liver carcinoma. This CDR3 reads CASSPEGFRDEHYF. The CDR3 coding sequence is TGTGCCAGCTCACCAGAGGGATTCAGGGACGAGCATTACTTC.